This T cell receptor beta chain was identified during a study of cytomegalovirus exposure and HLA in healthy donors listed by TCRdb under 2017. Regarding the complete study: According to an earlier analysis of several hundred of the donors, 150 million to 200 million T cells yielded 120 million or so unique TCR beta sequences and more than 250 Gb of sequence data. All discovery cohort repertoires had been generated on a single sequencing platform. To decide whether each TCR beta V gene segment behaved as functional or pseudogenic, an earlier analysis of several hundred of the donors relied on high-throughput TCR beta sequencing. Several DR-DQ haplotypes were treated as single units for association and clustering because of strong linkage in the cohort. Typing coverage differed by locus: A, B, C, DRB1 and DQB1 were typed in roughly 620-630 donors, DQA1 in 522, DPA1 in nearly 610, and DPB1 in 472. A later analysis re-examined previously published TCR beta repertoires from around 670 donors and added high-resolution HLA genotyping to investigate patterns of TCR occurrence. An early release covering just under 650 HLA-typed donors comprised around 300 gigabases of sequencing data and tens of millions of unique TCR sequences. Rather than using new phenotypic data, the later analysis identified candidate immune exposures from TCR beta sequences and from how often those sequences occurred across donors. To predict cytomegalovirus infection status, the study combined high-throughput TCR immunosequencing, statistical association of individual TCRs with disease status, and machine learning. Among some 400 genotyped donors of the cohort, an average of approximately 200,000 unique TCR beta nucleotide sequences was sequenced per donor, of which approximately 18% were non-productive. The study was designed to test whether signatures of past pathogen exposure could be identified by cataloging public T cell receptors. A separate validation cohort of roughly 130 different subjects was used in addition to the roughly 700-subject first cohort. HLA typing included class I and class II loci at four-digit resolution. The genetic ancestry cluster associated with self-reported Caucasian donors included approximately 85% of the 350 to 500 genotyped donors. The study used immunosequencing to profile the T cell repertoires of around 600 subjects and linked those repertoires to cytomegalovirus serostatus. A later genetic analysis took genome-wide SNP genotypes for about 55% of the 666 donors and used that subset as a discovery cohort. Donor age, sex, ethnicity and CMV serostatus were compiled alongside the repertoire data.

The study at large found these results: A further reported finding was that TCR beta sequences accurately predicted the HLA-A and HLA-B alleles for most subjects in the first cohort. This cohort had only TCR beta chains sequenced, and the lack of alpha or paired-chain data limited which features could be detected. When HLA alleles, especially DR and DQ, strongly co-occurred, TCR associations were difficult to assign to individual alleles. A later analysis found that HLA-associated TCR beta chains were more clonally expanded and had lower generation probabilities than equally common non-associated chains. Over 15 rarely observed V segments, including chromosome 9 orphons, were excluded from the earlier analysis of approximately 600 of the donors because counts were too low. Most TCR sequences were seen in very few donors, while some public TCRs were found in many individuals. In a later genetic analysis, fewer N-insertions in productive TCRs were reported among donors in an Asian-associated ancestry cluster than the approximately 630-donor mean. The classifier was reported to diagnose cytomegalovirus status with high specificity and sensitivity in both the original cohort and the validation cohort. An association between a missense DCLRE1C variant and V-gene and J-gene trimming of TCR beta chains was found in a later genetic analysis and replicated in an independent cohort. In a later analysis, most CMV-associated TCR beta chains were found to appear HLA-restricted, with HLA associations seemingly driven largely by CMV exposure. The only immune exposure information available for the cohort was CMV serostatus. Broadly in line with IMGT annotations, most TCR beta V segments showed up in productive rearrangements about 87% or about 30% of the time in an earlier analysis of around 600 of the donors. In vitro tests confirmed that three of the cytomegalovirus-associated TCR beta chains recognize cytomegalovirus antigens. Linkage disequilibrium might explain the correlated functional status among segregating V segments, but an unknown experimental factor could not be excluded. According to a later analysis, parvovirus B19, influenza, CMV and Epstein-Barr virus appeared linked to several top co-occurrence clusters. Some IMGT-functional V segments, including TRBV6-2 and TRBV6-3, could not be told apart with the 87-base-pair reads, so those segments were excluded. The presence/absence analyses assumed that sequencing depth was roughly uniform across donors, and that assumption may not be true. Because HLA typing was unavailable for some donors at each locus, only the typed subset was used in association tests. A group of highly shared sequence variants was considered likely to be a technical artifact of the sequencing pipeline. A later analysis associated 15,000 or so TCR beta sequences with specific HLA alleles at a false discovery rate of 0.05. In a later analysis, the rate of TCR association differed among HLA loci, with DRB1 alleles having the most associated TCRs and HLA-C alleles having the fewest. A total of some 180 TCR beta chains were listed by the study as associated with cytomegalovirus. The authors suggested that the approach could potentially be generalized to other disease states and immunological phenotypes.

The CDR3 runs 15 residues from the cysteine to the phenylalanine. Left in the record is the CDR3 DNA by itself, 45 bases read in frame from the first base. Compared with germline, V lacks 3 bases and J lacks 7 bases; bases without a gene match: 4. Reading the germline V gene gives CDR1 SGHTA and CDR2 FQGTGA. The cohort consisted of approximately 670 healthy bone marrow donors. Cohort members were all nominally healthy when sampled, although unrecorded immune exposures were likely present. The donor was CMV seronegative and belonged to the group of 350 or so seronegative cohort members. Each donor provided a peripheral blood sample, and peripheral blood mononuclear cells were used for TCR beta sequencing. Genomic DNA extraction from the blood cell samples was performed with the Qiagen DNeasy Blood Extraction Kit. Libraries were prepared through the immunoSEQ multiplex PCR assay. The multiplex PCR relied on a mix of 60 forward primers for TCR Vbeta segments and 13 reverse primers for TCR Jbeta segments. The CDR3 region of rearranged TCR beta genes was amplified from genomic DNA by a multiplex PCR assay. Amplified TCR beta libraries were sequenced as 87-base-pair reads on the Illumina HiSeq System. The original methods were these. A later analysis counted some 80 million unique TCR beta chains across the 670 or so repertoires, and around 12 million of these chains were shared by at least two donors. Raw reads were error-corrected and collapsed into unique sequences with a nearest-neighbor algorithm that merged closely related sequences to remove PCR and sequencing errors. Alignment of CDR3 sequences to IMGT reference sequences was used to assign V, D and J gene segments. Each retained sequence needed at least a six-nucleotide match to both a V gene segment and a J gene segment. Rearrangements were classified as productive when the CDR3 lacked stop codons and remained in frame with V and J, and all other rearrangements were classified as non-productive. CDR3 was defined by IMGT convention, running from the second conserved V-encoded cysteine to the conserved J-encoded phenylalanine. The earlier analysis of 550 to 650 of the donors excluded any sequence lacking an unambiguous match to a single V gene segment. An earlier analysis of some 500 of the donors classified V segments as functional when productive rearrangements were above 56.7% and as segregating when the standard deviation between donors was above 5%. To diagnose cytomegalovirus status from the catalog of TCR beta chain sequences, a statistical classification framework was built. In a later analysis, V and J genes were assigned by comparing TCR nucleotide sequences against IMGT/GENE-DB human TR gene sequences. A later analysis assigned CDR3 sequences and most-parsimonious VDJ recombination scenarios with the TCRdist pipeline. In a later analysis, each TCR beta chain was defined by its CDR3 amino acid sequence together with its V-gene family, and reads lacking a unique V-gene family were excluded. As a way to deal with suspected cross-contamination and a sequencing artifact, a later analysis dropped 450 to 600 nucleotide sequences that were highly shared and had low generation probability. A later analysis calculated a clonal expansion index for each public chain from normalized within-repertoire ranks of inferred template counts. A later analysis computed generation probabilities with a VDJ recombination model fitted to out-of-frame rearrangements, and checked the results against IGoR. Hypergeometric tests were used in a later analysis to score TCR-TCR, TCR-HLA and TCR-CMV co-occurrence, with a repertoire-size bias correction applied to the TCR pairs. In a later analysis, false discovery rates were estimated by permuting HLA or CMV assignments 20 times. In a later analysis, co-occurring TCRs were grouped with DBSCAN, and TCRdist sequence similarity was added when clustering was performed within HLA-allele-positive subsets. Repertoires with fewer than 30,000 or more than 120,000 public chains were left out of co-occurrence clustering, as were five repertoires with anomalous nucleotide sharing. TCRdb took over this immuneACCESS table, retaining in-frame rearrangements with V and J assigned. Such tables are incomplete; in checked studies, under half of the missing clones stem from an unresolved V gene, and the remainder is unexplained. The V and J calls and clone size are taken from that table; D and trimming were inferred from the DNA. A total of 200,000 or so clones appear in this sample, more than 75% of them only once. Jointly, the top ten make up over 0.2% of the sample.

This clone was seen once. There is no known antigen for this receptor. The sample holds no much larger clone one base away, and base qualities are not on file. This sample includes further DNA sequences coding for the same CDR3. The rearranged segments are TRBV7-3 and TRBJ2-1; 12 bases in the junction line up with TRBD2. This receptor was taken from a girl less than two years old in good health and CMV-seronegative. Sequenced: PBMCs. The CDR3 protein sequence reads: CASSFGLAGWNEQFF. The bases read TGTGCCAGCAGCTTCGGACTAGCGGGGTGGAATGAGCAGTTCTTC.